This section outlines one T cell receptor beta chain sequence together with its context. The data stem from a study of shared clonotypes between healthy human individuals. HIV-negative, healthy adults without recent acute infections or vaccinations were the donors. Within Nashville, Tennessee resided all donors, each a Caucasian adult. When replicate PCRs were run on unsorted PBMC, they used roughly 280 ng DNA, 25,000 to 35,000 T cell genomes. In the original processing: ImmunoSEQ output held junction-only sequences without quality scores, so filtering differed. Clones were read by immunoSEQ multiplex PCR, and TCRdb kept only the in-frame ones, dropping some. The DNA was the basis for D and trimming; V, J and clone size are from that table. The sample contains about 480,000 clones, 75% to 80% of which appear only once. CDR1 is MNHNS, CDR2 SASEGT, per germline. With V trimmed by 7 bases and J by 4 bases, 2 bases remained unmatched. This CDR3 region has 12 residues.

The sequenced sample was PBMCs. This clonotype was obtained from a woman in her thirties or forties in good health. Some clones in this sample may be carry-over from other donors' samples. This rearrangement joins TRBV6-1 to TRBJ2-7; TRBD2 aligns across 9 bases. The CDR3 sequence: CASTLAGYEQYF. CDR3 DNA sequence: TGTGCCAGCACCCTAGCGGGATACGAGCAGTACTTC.